This passage covers 18 T cell receptor beta chains from one sample sequenced in a study of shared clonotypes between healthy human individuals (dated by TCRdb to the early 2020s). For the CD8 naive samples, CD45RO-negative cells were positively selected for CCR7, yielding a CD45RA+CCR7+ population from which TemRA cells were excluded. The library came from the immunoSEQ multiplex PCR assay. Imported from immuneACCESS, the table was reduced by TCRdb to in-frame sequences with V and J called. These copies leave out some clones; in studies compared against another copy, an unresolved V gene accounts for under half, and the cause of the remainder is not known. In this sample the table shows some 2.1 million clones, about 94% of which occur a single time. The top ten hold roughly 1% of the sample. Sequencing was done on a sample of naive CD8+ T cells sorted from blood. In the paper's terms, the cell subset or site label means: CD45RA+CCR7+. These receptors originate from a man aged 18 to 30 in good health.

The V call is TRBV4-3, the J call TRBJ2-1; TRBD2 matches at 11 bases. The ends lost 2 bases at V and 3 bases at J; junction bases unmatched: 3. The CDR3 spans 16 residues. Per the germline V gene, CDR1 is LGHNA and CDR2 is YSLEER. CDR3 residues: CASSQSGTSGYNEQFF. CDR3 bases: TGCGCCAGCAGCCAATCCGGGACTAGCGGCTACAATGAGCAGTTCTTC.

The chain carries TRBV11-2 and TRBJ2-1; 7 nucleotides agree with TRBD2. Looked up from germline, CDR1 is SGHAT and CDR2 is FQNNGV. The CDR3 contains 14 residues. V was pared by 5 bases and J by 5 bases, with 6 bases of the junction left unmatched. The CDR3 sequence: CASSLTRENNEQFF. CDR3 DNA sequence: TGTGCCAGCAGCCTCACGCGGGAGAACAATGAGCAGTTCTTC. Full variable domain (outside the CDR3, taken from reference TRBV11-2 and TRBJ2-1): EAGVAQSPRYKIIEKRQSVAFWCNPISGHATLYWYQQILGQGPKLLIQFQNNGVVDDSQLPKDRFSAERLKGVDSTLKIQPAKLEDSAVYLCASSLTRENNEQFFGPGTRLTVL.

J is TRBJ2-5 and V is TRBV10-2; a weak D match, TRBD1 (6 bases). From germline, CDR1 is WSHSY and CDR2 SAAADI. V lost 1 base, J lost 1 base, and 10 bases lay in between. The CDR3 covers 15 residues. The chain's CDR3 is CASSELRTAQETQYF. CDR3 nucleotides: TGCGCCAGCAGTGAGTTGAGGACAGCCCAAGAGACCCAGTACTTC.

CDR3 region: CASSPGIYNEQFF. The CDR3 DNA reads TGTGCCAGCAGCCCCGGGATTTACAATGAGCAGTTCTTC. The chain joins TRBV7-9 to TRBJ2-1, with a tentative D call TRBD2 (5 bases). CDR1 and CDR2 (germline): SEHNR, FQNEAQ (reference sequence). The CDR3 spans 13 residues. Deletions cut 5 bases from V and 4 bases from J, with 9 bases between.

The V call is TRBV7-9, the J call TRBJ1-2; a possible D gene is TRBD1 (5 bases). Per germline, CDR1 SEHNR and CDR2 FQNEAQ (reference sequence). Trimming took off 1 base at V and 7 bases at J, with 13 bases between the two ends. The CDR3 length is 14 residues. The CDR3 sequence is CASSLDSGFSGYTF. The CDR3 DNA sequence: TGTGCCAGCAGCTTAGATTCAGGGTTCTCTGGCTACACCTTC.

The chain uses TRBV30 and TRBJ2-1, with TRBD2 matching over 9 bases. The germline CDR1 and CDR2 sequences are GTSNPN and SVGIG (reference sequence). The CDR3 is 19 residues long. This CDR3 is CALTEGLAGWGSSYNEQFF. CDR3 coding DNA: TGTGCTTTGACCGAGGGGCTAGCGGGATGGGGGAGCTCCTACAATGAGCAGTTCTTC.

The chain carries TRBV10-2 and TRBJ2-5, with 9 bases that match TRBD2. This CDR3 comprises 14 residues. V lost 8 bases, J lost 4 bases, and 8 bases stayed unmatched. In germline, CDR1 is WSHSY, CDR2 SAAADI. This chain's CDR3 is CASSLAGVGETQYF. The CDR3 DNA follows: TGCGCCAGCTCCTTAGCGGGGGTAGGAGAGACCCAGTACTTC.

The chain links TRBV11-2 to TRBJ2-1; 10 bases map to TRBD1. V lost 4 bases, J lost 8 bases, and 5 bases stayed unmatched. Germline values: CDR1 SGHAT, CDR2 FQNNGV. This CDR3 is built from 14 residues. The CDR3 loop is CASSSGQGIDEQFF. The DNA of the CDR3 is TGTGCCAGCAGCTCGGGACAGGGGATCGATGAGCAGTTCTTC.

The V call is TRBV7-2, the J call TRBJ2-7, with 11 bases that match TRBD1. Germline assignment: CDR1 SGHTA and CDR2 FQGNSA. The CDR3 is made up of 16 amino acids. The V and J ends lost 5 bases and 2 bases, in that order; junction bases with no gene match: 8. CDR3 sequence reads: CASSHNPGQGAYEQYF. As DNA, the CDR3 is TGTGCCAGCAGCCACAACCCGGGACAGGGGGCCTACGAGCAGTACTTC.

The genes are TRBV6-1 and TRBJ2-1; 7 nucleotides line up with TRBD1. The CDR3 spans 16 residues. Germline V gene sequence: CDR1 MNHNS, CDR2 SASEGT. J lost 5 bases, V lost 2 bases, and 9 bases had no gene match. DNA for the CDR3: TGTGCCAGCAGTGAATTTGAGGGGGCAGAAAACAATGAGCAGTTCTTC. Translation: CASSEFEGAENNEQFF.

V usage is TRBV13 and J usage is TRBJ1-2; the D gene is possibly TRBD1 (6 bases). CDR1 PRHDT and CDR2 FYEKMQ come from the germline V gene (reference sequence). This CDR3 comprises 15 residues. Trimming removed 5 bases at V and 0 bases at J, with 13 bases between. The CDR3 DNA is TGTGCCAGCAGCCCCAAGGGGGTGGCTAACTATGGCTACACCTTC. It specifies CASSPKGVANYGYTF.

The chain uses TRBV9 and TRBJ2-2; tentatively, D is TRBD2 (5 bases). The CDR3 runs 14 residues. V lost 7 bases and J 5 bases, leaving 15 bases between the germline ends. Germline V gene lookup returns CDR1 SGDLS and CDR2 YYNGEE. CDR3: CASGGEGVTGELFF. CDR3 sequence (DNA): TGTGCCAGCGGAGGAGAGGGTGTAACCGGGGAGCTGTTTTTT.

This clone was seen a single time. CDR3 coding DNA: TGTGCCAGCAGCTTGGGACTAGCGGGAGGAGACACCGGGGAGCTGTTTTTT. Protein: CASSLGLAGGDTGELFF. J is TRBJ2-2 and V is TRBV5-4; 13 bases agree with TRBD2. CDR1 SGHNT and CDR2 YYREEE come from the germline V gene (reference sequence). CDR3 length equals 17 residues. J gave up 3 bases and V 0 bases, and 2 bases lay outside the gene matches. The full variable domain, completed using reference TRBV5-4 and TRBJ2-2, is ETGVTQSPTHLIKTRGQQVTLRCSSQSGHNTVSWYQQALGQGPQFIFQYYREEENGRGNFPPRFSGLQFPNYSSELNVNALELDDSALYLCASSLGLAGGDTGELFFGEGSRLTVL.

Notes on this clone: The sample contains more than one DNA sequence encoding this CDR3. The CDR3 loop reads CASSPLRLAGTGELFF. The CDR3 bases are TGTGCCAGCAGTCCGCTCCGACTAGCTGGGACCGGGGAGCTGTTTTTT. The chain combines TRBV27 with TRBJ2-2, with 7 bases aligning to TRBD2. There are 16 residues in the CDR3. Germline V gives CDR1 MNHEY, CDR2 SMNVEV (reference sequence). Trimming removed 5 bases from V and 5 bases from J; junction bases left unmatched: 11.

Here the CDR3 reads CASSEPQGSPLHF. The CDR3 coding sequence is TGTGCCAGCAGCGAACCTCAGGGCTCACCCCTCCACTTT. V and J are TRBV28 and TRBJ1-6; D perhaps matches TRBD1 (5 bases). The CDR3 spans 13 residues. Per germline, CDR1 MDHEN and CDR2 SYDVKM. V lost 6 bases and J lost 10, with 13 bases in between.

This clone was found a few times. The chain's CDR3 is CASSLYSQETQYF. The DNA of the CDR3 is TGTGCCAGCAGCTTGTACAGTCAAGAGACCCAGTACTTC. The rearrangement links TRBV5-4 to TRBJ2-5; D call uncertain. Germline CDR1 is SGHNT and CDR2 is YYREEE (reference sequence). The V end was cut by 1 base, the J end by 2 bases, with 6 bases between. The CDR3 runs to 13 residues.

The gene calls are TRBV7-6 and TRBJ2-1; D is perhaps TRBD2 (5 bases). The CDR3 contains 15 residues. Germline CDR1 is SGHVS and CDR2 is FNYEAQ. V lost 3 bases and J lost 3, with 12 bases in between. CDR3 protein: CASSFVGENYNEQFF. The DNA for the CDR3 is TGTGCCAGCAGCTTTGTCGGGGAGAACTACAATGAGCAGTTCTTC.

The chain recombines TRBV18 with TRBJ2-5; 8 bases are a match to TRBD1. In germline, CDR1 is KGHSH, CDR2 LQKENI. The CDR3 is 14 amino acids. Trimming took 6 bases from V and 2 from J; bases not matched to a gene: 5. CDR3 region: CASSTQGAQETQYF. DNA for the CDR3: TGTGCCAGCTCGACTCAGGGGGCGCAAGAGACCCAGTACTTC.